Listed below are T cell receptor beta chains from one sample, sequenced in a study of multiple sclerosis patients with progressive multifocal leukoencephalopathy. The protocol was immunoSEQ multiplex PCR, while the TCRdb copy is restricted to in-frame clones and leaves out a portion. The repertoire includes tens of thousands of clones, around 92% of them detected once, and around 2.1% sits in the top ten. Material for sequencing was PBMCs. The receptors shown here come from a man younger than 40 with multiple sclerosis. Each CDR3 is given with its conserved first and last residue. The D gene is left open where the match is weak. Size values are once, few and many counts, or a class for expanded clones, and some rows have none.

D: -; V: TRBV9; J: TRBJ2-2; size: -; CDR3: CASSVTWRENTGELFF; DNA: TGTGCCAGCAGCGTAACGTGGCGGGAAAACACCGGGGAGCTGTTTTTT
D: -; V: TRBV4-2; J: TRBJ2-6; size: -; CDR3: CASSPEIGRSGANVLTF; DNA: TGTGCCAGCAGCCCCGAGATAGGGCGATCGGGGGCCAACGTCCTGACTTTC
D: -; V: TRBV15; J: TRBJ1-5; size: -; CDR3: CATSRQELNQPQHF; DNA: TGTGCCACCAGCAGACAGGAGCTGAATCAGCCCCAGCATTTT
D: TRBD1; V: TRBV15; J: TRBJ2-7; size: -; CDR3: CATSRLQGIASYEQYF; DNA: TGTGCCACCAGCAGGTTACAGGGGATCGCCTCCTACGAGCAGTACTTC
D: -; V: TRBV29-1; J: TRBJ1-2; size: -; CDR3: CSVIGSNYGYTF; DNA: TGCAGCGTCATCGGGTCTAACTATGGCTACACCTTC
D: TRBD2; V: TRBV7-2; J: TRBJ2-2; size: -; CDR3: CASSSRGLAGSITIGELFF; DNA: TGTGCCAGCAGCTCCCGTGGACTAGCGGGTTCCATTACTATCGGGGAGCTGTTTTTT
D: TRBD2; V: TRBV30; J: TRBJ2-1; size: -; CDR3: CAWTGTSGPYNEQFF; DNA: TGTGCCTGGACTGGGACTAGCGGACCGTACAATGAGCAGTTCTTC
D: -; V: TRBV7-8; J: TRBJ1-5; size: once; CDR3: CASSPQSNSNQPQHF; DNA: TGTGCCAGCAGCCCCCAGAGTAATAGCAATCAGCCCCAGCATTTT
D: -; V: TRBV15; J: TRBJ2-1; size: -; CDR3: CATSRERRVNEQFF; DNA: TGTGCCACCAGCAGAGAACGGCGGGTCAATGAGCAGTTCTTC
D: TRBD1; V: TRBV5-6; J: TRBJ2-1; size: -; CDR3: CASSGGTGPNEQFF; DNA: TGTGCCAGCAGCGGCGGGACAGGGCCCAATGAGCAGTTCTTC
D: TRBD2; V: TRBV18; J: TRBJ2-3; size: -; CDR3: CASSPFPSGSTDTQYF; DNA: TGTGCCAGCTCACCCTTCCCTAGCGGGAGCACAGATACGCAGTATTTT
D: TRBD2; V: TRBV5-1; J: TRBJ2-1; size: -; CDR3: CASSLSGRENEQFF; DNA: TGCGCCAGCAGCTTGAGCGGGAGGGAAAATGAGCAGTTCTTC
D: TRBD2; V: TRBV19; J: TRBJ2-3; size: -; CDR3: CASSIGTGGTDTQYF; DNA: TGTGCCAGTAGCATAGGGACGGGGGGTACAGATACGCAGTATTTT
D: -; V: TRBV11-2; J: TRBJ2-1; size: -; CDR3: CASSPIGGRNEQFF; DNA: TGTGCCAGCAGCCCTATCGGCGGCAGAAATGAGCAGTTCTTC
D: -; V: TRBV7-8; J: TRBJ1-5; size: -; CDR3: CASSLVPGEGQPQHF; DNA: TGTGCCAGCAGCCTCGTACCAGGGGAAGGTCAGCCCCAGCATTTT
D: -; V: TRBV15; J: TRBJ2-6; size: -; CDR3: CATSIPGSGANVLAF; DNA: TGTGCCACCAGCATCCCCGGCTCTGGGGCCAACGTCCTGGCTTTC
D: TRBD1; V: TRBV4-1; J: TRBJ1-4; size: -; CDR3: CASSQDPQGANEKLFF; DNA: TGCGCCAGCAGCCAAGATCCCCAGGGGGCTAATGAAAAACTGTTTTTT
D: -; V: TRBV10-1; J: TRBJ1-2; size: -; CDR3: CASNPRGHPYGYTF; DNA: TGCGCCAGCAATCCCAGGGGACACCCTTATGGCTACACCTTC
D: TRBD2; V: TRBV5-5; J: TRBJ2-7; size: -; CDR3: CASSWGLAGNEQYF; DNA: TGTGCCAGCAGCTGGGGACTAGCGGGAAACGAGCAGTACTTC
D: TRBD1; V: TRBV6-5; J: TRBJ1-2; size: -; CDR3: CASSNYGTGMNGYTF; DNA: TGTGCCAGCAGTAACTACGGGACAGGGATGAATGGCTACACCTTC
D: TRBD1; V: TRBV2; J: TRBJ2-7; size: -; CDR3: CASYRGEDEQYF; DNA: TGTGCCAGCTACAGGGGGGAAGACGAGCAGTACTTC
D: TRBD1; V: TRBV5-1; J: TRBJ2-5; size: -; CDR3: CASGQGARETQYF; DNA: TGCGCCAGCGGACAGGGGGCTAGAGAGACCCAGTACTTC